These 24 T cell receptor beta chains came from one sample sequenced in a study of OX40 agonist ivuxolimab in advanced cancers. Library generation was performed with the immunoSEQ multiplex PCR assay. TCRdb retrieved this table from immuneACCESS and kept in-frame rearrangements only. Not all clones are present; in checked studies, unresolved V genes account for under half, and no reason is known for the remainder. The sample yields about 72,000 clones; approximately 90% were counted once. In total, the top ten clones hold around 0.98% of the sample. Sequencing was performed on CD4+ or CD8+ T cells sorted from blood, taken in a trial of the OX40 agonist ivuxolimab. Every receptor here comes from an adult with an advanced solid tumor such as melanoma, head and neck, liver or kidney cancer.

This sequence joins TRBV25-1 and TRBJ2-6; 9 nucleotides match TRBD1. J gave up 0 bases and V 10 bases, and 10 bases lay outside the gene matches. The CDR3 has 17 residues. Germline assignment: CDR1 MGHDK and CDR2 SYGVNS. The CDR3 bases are TGTGCCATAGCCGGTGGACAGGGGATCTCTGGGGCCAACGTCCTGACTTTC. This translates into CAIAGGQGISGANVLTF.

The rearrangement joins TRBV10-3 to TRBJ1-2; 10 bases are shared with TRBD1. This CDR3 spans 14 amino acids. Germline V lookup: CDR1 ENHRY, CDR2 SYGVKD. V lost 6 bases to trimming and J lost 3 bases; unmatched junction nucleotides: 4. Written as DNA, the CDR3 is TGTGCCATCAGGGGGACAGGGGCCCACTATGGCTACACCTTC. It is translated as CAIRGTGAHYGYTF.

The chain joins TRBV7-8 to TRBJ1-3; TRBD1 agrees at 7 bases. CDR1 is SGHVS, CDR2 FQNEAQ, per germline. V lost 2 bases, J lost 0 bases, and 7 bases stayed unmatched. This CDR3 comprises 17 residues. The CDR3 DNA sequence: TGTGCCAGCAGCTTAACGGGACAGCCCAACTCTGGAAACACCATATATTTT. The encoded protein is CASSLTGQPNSGNTIYF.

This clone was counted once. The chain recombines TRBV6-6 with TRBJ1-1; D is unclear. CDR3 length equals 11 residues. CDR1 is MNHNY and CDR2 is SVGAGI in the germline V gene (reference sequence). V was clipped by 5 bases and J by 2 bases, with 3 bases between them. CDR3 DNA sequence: TGTGCCAGCAGTACCAACACTGAAGCTTTCTTT. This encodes CASSTNTEAFF.

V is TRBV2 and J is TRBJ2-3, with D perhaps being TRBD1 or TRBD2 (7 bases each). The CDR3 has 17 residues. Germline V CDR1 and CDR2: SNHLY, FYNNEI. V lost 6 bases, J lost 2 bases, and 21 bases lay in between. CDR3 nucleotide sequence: TGTGCCAGCAGCCGAGAGGGGGGGGGACAGTTCACAGATACGCAGTATTTT. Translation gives CASSREGGGQFTDTQYF.

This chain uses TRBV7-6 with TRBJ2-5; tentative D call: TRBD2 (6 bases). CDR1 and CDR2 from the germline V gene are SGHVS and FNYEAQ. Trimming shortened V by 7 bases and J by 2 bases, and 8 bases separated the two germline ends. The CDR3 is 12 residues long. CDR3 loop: CASNGGQETQYF. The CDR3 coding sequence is TGTGCCAGCAATGGGGGGCAAGAGACCCAGTACTTC.

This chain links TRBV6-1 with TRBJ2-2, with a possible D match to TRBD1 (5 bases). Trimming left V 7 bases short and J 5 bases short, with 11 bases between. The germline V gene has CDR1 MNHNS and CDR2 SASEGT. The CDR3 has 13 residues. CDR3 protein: CASKGYETGELFF. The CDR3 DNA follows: TGTGCCAGCAAGGGGTATGAAACCGGGGAGCTGTTTTTT.

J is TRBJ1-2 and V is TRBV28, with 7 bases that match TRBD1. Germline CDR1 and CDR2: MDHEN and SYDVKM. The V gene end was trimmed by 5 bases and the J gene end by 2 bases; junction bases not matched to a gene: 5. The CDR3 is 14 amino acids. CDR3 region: CASSREGANYGYTF. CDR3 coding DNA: TGTGCCAGCAGTCGGGAGGGGGCCAACTATGGCTACACCTTC.

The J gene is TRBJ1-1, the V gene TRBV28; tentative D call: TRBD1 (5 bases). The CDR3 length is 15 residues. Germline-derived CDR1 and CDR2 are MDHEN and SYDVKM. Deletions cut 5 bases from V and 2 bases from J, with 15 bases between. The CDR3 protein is CASSVPGTRNTEAFF. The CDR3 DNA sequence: TGTGCCAGCAGTGTACCAGGGACCAGAAACACTGAAGCTTTCTTT.

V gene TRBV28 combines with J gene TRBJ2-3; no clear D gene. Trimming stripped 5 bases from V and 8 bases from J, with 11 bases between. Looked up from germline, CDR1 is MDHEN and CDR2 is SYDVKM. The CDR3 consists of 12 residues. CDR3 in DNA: TGTGCCAGCAGTCTGGTCGGCAGTACGCAGTATTTT. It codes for CASSLVGSTQYF.

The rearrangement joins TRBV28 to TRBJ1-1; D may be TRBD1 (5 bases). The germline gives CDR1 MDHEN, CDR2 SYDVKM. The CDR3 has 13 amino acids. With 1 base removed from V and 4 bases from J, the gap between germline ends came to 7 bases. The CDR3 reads CASSLLGATEAFF. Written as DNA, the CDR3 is TGTGCCAGCAGTTTATTAGGGGCCACTGAAGCTTTCTTT.

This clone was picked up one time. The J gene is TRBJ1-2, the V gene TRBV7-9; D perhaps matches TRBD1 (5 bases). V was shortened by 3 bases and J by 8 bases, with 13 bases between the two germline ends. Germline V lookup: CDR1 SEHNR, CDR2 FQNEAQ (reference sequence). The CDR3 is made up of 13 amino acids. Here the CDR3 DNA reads TGTGCCAGCAGCTTCAGGGACGCAGGGGGCTACACCTTC. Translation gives CASSFRDAGGYTF.

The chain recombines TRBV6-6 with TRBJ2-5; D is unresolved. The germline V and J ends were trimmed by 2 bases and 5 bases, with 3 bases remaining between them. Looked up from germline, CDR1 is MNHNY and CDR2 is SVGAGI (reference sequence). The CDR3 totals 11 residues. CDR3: CASSYEETQYF. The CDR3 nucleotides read TGTGCCAGCAGTTACGAGGAGACCCAGTACTTC.

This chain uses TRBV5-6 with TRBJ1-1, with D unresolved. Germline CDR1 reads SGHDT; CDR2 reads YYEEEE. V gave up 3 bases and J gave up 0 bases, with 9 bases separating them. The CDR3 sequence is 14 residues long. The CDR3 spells CASSSGMLNTEAFF. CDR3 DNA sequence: TGTGCCAGCAGCTCGGGAATGCTGAACACTGAAGCTTTCTTT.

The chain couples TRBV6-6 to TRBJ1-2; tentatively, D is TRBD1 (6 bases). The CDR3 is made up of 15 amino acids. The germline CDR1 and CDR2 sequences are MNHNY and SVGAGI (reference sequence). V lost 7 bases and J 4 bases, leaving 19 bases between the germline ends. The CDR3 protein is CASTHEGGSSYGYTF. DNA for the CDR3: TGTGCCAGCACGCACGAGGGGGGCTCCTCCTATGGCTACACCTTC.

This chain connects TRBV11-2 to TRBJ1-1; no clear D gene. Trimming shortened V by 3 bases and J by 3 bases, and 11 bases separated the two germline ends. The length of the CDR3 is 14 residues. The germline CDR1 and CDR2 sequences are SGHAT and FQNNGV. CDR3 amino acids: CASSLLAEDTEAFF. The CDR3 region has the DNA TGTGCCAGCAGCTTGTTAGCGGAGGACACTGAAGCTTTCTTT.

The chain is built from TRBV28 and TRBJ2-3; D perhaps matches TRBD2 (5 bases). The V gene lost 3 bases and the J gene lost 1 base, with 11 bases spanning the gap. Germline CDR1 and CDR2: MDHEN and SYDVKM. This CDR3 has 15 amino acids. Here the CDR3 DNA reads TGTGCCAGCAGTTTCGGGGTTTTACGCACAGATACGCAGTATTTT. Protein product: CASSFGVLRTDTQYF.

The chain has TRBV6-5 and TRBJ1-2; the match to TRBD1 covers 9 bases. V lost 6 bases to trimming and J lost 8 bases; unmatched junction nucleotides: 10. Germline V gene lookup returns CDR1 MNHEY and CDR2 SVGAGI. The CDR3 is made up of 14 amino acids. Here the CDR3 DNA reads TGTGCCAGCAGAATTACCGGGACAGGGAGAGGCTACACCTTC. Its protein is CASRITGTGRGYTF.

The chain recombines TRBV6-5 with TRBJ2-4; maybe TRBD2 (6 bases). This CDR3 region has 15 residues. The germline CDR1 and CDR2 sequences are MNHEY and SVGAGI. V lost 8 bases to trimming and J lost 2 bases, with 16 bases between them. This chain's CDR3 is CASGGGGSSKNIQYF. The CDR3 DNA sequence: TGTGCCAGCGGCGGAGGAGGGAGTTCCAAAAACATTCAGTACTTC.

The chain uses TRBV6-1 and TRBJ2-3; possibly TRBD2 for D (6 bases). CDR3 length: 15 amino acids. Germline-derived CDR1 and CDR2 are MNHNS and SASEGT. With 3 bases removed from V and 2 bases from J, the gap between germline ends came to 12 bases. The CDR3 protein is CASSEGTGLTDTQYF. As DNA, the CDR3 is TGTGCCAGCAGTGAGGGGACTGGACTCACAGATACGCAGTATTTT.

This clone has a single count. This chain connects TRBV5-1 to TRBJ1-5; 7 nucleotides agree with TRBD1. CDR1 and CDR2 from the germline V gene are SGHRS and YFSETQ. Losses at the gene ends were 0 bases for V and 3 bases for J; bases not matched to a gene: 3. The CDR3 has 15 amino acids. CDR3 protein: CASSLGTGLNQPQHF. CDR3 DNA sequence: TGCGCCAGCAGCTTGGGGACAGGTCTCAATCAGCCCCAGCATTTT.

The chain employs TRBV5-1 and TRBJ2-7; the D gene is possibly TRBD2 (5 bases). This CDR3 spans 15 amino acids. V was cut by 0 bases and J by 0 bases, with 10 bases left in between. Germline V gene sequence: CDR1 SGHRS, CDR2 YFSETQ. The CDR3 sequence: CASSLAGGPSYEQYF. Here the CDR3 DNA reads TGCGCCAGCAGCTTGGCCGGAGGCCCCTCCTACGAGCAGTACTTC.

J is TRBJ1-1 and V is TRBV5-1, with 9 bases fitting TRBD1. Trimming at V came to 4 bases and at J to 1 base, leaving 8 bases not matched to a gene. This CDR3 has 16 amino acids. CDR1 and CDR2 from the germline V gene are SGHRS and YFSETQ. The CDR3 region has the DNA TGCGCCAGCAGCCCCGACAGGGGGTCGGGGAACACTGAAGCTTTCTTT. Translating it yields CASSPDRGSGNTEAFF.

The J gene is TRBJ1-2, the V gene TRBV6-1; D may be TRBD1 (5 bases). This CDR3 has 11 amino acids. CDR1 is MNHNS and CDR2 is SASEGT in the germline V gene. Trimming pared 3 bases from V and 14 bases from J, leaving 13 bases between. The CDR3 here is CASSERGTGTF. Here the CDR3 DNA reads TGTGCCAGCAGTGAGAGGGGTACAGGTACCTTC.